This TCR beta chain was obtained from a study of blood T cell repertoires in COVID-19. Study overall: The United States, Italy and Spain were the sources of the acute and convalescent COVID-19 samples. From T cells, B-cell-depleted T cells, or PBMCs came the material, which was cDNA or gDNA.

Per the authors' pipeline: Reference gene primer amplification yielded estimated nucleated cell counts. Data came from immunoSEQ multiplex PCR; TCRdb stores just in-frame clones and leaves some out. V and J calls and clone size are copied from that table; D and trimming were computed from the DNA. The table shows about 350,000 clones, with around 90% occurring only once. The CDR3 is 15 amino acids. V shed 4 bases and J shed 10 bases, with 23 bases lying between them. Germline loops: CDR1 SGHDT, CDR2 YYEEEE. Sequencing was performed on peripheral blood. This receptor was identified in a woman aged 55-75 years with COVID-19, enrolled during active disease. The V call is TRBV5-6, the J call TRBJ1-1, with D perhaps matching TRBD1 (5 bases). As DNA, the CDR3 is TGTGCCAGCAGCCTCCGGGGGATTTGGGTCGGAGGAGCTTTCTTT. Its protein product is CASSLRGIWVGGAFF.